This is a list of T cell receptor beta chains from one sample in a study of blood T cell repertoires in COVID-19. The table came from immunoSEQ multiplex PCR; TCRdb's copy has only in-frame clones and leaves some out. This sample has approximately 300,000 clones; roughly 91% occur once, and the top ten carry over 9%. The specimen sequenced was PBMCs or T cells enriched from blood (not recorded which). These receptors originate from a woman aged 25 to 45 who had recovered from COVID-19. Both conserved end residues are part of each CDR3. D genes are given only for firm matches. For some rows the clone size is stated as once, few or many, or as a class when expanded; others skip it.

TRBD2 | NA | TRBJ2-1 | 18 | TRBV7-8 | CASSLRTSGGGLGNEQFF | TGTGCCAGCAGCTTAAGGACTAGCGGGGGGGGATTGGGCAATGAGCAGTTCTTC
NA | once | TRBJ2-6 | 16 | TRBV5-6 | CASSPGYAVGANVLTF | TGTGCCAGCAGCCCCGGTTATGCGGTTGGGGCCAACGTCCTGACTTTC
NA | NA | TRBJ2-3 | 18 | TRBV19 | CASSPRIDGKPFTDTQYF | TGTGCCAGTAGTCCTAGAATAGACGGCAAACCATTCACAGATACGCAGTATTTT
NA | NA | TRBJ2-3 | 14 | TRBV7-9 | CASRPNGGTDTQYF | TGTGCCAGCAGACCCAACGGGGGAACAGATACGCAGTATTTT
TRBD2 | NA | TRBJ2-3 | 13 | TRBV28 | CASRLAATDTQYF | TGTGCCAGCAGACTAGCGGCCACAGATACGCAGTATTTT
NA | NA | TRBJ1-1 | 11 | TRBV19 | CASSMRTEAFF | TGTGCCAGTAGTATGCGCACTGAAGCTTTCTTT
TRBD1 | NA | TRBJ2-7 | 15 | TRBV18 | CASSPAQTGIGEQYF | TGTGCCAGCTCACCTGCCCAGACAGGGATCGGCGAGCAGTACTTC
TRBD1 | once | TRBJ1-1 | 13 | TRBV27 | CASKGTENTEAFF | TGTGCCAGCAAGGGGACAGAAAACACTGAAGCTTTCTTT
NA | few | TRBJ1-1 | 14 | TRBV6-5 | CASSYSISNTEAFF | TGTGCCAGCAGTTACTCGATAAGCAACACTGAAGCTTTCTTT
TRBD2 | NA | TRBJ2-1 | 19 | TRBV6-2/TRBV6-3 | CASSYSRTSGRADYNEQFF | TGTGCCAGCAGTTACTCGCGGACTAGCGGGAGGGCCGACTACAATGAGCAGTTCTTC
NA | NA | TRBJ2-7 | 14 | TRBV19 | CASSIYTGTYEQYF | TGTGCCAGTAGTATTTATACAGGGACCTACGAGCAGTACTTC
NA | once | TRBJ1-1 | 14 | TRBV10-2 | CASSETVQNTEAFF | TGCGCCAGCAGTGAGACAGTCCAAAACACTGAAGCTTTCTTT
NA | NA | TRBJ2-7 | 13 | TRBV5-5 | CASSLVGSYEQYF | TGTGCCAGCAGCTTGGTTGGCAGTTACGAGCAGTACTTC
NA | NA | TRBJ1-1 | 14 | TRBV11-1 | CASSLSRGNTEAFF | TGTGCCAGCAGCTTAAGCAGGGGTAACACTGAAGCTTTCTTT
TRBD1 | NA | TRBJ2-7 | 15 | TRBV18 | CASSLGQGALYEQYF | TGTGCCAGCTCTCTGGGACAGGGGGCCCTATACGAGCAGTACTTC
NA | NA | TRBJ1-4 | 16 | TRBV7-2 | CASSLFSPTTNEKLFF | TGTGCCAGCAGCTTATTCTCCCCTACAACTAATGAAAAACTGTTTTTT
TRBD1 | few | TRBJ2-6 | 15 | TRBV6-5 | CATRTGGSGANVLTF | TGTGCCACGAGGACAGGGGGGTCTGGGGCCAACGTCCTGACTTTC
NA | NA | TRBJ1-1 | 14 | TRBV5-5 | CASSLLQIQTEAFF | TGTGCCAGCAGCTTGTTGCAGATCCAAACTGAAGCTTTCTTT
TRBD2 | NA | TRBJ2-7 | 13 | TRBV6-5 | CASSSVLAGEQYF | TGTGCCAGCAGTTCTGTCCTAGCGGGCGAGCAGTACTTC
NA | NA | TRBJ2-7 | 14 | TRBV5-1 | CASMEGFGNYEQYF | TGCGCCAGCATGGAGGGATTCGGGAATTACGAGCAGTACTTC
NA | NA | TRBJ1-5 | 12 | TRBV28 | CASSTGNQPQHF | TGTGCCAGCAGTACGGGCAATCAGCCCCAGCATTTT
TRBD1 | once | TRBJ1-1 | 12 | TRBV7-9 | CASSKGQGQAFF | TGTGCCAGCAGTAAGGGACAGGGGCAAGCTTTCTTT
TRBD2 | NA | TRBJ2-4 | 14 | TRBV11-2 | CASSWTSGSDIQYF | TGTGCCAGCAGCTGGACTAGCGGGAGTGACATTCAGTACTTC
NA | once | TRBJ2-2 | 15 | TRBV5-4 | CASSLVVVNSGELFF | TGTGCCAGCAGCTTGGTGGTAGTTAACTCCGGGGAGCTGTTTTTT
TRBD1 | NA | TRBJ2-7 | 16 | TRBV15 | CATSRDLGTGVNEQYF | TGTGCCACCAGCAGAGATTTAGGGACAGGGGTAAACGAGCAGTACTTC
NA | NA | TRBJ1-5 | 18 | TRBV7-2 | CASSLADSRIHSNQPQHF | TGTGCCAGCAGCTTAGCGGACAGTAGAATTCATAGCAATCAGCCCCAGCATTTT
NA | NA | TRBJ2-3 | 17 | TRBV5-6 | CASTFTFSRDLTDTQYF | TGTGCCAGCACTTTTACGTTTAGCCGCGATCTTACAGATACGCAGTATTTT
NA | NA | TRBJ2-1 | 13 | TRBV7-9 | CASSLGLHNEQFF | TGTGCCAGCAGCTTAGGCCTACACAATGAGCAGTTCTTC
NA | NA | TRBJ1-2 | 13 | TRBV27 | CASSPRQDGGYTF | TGTGCCAGCAGTCCAAGACAGGATGGGGGCTACACCTTC
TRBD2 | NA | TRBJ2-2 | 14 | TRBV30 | CAWISGSLGGELFF | TGTGCCTGGATTAGCGGGAGCCTGGGGGGGGAGCTGTTTTTT
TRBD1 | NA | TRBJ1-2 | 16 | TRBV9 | CASSVGSLGGGYGYTF | TGTGCCAGCAGCGTAGGGAGCCTAGGGGGCGGGTACGGCTACACCTTC
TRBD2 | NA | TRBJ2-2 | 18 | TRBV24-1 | CATSDFFGRTSDAGELFF | TGTGCCACCAGTGATTTCTTTGGGAGGACTAGCGACGCCGGGGAGCTGTTTTTT
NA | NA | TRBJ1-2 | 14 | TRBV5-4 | CASRLGREYYGYTF | TGTGCCAGCAGATTGGGGCGGGAATACTATGGCTACACCTTC
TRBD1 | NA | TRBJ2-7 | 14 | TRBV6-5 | CASGNRDRRGEQYF | TGTGCCAGCGGAAACCGGGACAGGCGGGGCGAGCAGTACTTC
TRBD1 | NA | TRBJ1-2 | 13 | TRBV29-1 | CSVGHQGDYGYTF | TGCAGCGTTGGTCATCAGGGGGACTATGGCTACACCTTC
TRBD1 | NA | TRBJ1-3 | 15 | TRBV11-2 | CASSSGQAAGNTIYF | TGTGCCAGCAGCTCAGGACAGGCGGCTGGAAACACCATATATTTT
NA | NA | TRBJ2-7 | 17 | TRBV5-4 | CASSLGGPGGDWNEQYF | TGTGCCAGCAGCTTGGGGGGCCCAGGAGGGGATTGGAACGAGCAGTACTTC